A single sample gave rise to the 32 T cell receptor beta chains below, sequenced in a study of blood T cell repertoires in COVID-19. Assay: immunoSEQ multiplex PCR; the TCRdb copy retains only in-frame clones and omits some. The sample has about 240,000 clones, about four fifths seen once. Input material: peripheral blood. Source of these receptors: a woman aged 18 to 35 with acute or convalescent COVID-19.

The chain recombines TRBV4-3 with TRBJ1-1; 9 bases map to TRBD1. This CDR3 is built from 21 residues. Losses at the gene ends were 1 base for V and 0 bases for J; bases not matched to a gene: 18. CDR1 LGHNA and CDR2 YSLEER come from the germline V gene. The CDR3 DNA reads TGCGCCAGCAGCCAAGGATATCAGTTGGGACAGGGAAGAGGTGTGAACACTGAAGCTTTCTTT. This gives the protein CASSQGYQLGQGRGVNTEAFF.

This chain links TRBV2 with TRBJ1-3, with D maybe TRBD1 (6 bases). Trimming took off 5 bases at V and 0 bases at J, with 14 bases between the two ends. The CDR3 extends over 16 amino acids. The germline gives CDR1 SNHLY, CDR2 FYNNEI. The CDR3 here is CASSRYREASGNTIYF. For the CDR3, the DNA is TGTGCCAGCAGTCGATACAGGGAAGCCTCTGGAAACACCATATATTTT.

V is TRBV11-2 and J is TRBJ1-6; D might be TRBD1 (5 bases). CDR1 and CDR2 from the germline V gene are SGHAT and FQNNGV. Deletions cut 1 base from V and 9 bases from J, with 13 bases between. The CDR3 has 15 amino acids. DNA of the CDR3: TGTGCCAGCAGCTTAGTACCAGGGCTTAGTTCACCCCTCCACTTT. Its translation: CASSLVPGLSSPLHF.

V is TRBV6-5 and J is TRBJ1-2; TRBD1 might be the D (6 bases). V was shortened by 7 bases and J by 3 bases, with 18 bases between the two germline ends. The CDR3 covers 15 residues. Germline lookup yields CDR1 MNHEY and CDR2 SVGAGI. CDR3 loop: CASTNSGGRDYGYTF. CDR3 bases: TGTGCCAGCACCAACAGCGGGGGGCGCGACTATGGCTACACCTTC.

This chain joins TRBV5-1 and TRBJ2-7, with 7 positions matching TRBD2. The CDR3 spans 17 residues. Germline CDR1 and CDR2: SGHRS and YFSETQ. V shed 4 bases and J 1 base; nucleotides not matched to a gene: 14. In DNA, the CDR3 is TGCGCCAGCAGCCTCTTATCCCTAGCGGACTATTCCTACGAGCAGTACTTC. Its protein product is CASSLLSLADYSYEQYF.

The J gene is TRBJ1-2, the V gene TRBV14, with 7 bases aligning to TRBD1. The length of the CDR3 is 16 residues. Unmatched junction bases numbered 9, after V lost 2 bases and J lost 3 bases. Looked up from germline, CDR1 is SGHDN and CDR2 is FVKESK. DNA for the CDR3: TGTGCCAGCAGCCAACTCCCTGACAGGGTTGACTATGGCTACACCTTC. Translation: CASSQLPDRVDYGYTF.

Concerning this clone: One end of the junction is discordant with germline, which a read error may explain. V gene TRBV7-8 combines with J gene TRBJ2-2; D might be TRBD1 (5 bases). Germline lookup yields CDR1 SGHVS and CDR2 FQNEAQ. The CDR3 is made up of 14 amino acids. In DNA, the CDR3 is TGTGCCAGCGGCGAATACAGGAACTCCGGGGAGCTGTTTTTT. This codes for CASGEYRNSGELFF.

This clone was seen just once. The chain uses TRBV4-3 and TRBJ2-7; D is possibly TRBD1 (5 bases). Germline CDR1 reads LGHNA; CDR2 reads YSLEER. CDR3 length: 15 amino acids. The V end was cut by 1 base, the J end by 0 bases, with 10 bases between. The CDR3 protein is CASSQGRGYSYEQYF. DNA for the CDR3: TGCGCCAGCAGCCAAGGAAGGGGCTACTCCTACGAGCAGTACTTC.

The CDR3 region is CASSRGTGNTEAFF. CDR3 bases: TGCGCCAGCAGCCGTGGGACAGGGAACACTGAAGCTTTCTTT. The chain joins TRBV4-3 to TRBJ1-1; 8 bases line up with TRBD1. Per germline, CDR1 LGHNA and CDR2 YSLEER. V was clipped by 4 bases and J by 1 base; unmatched bases: 2. The CDR3 runs 14 residues.

This sequence joins TRBV28 and TRBJ1-2; D possibly corresponds to TRBD1 (5 bases). Between the trimmed V and J ends, which lost 4 bases and 4 bases, there was a span of 25 bases. The CDR3 loop spans 18 amino acids. Germline V gene sequence: CDR1 MDHEN, CDR2 SYDVKM. DNA of the CDR3: TGTGCCAGCAGTTATAGCGGGGCAGGGATGGCTTCGGTCTATGGCTACACCTTC. Amino acid sequence: CASSYSGAGMASVYGYTF.

This clone was counted many times. The V gene is TRBV5-8, the J gene TRBJ1-1; TRBD1 aligns across 9 bases. The trim removed 2 bases at V and 10 bases at J, leaving 12 bases unmatched. The CDR3 has 15 residues. CDR1 is SGHTS and CDR2 is YDEGEE in the germline V gene. The CDR3 protein is CASSFVATGGSGAFF. Written as DNA, the CDR3 is TGTGCCAGCAGCTTCGTAGCGACAGGGGGTAGTGGAGCTTTCTTT.

CDR3 residues: CASHGTGGSSEQYF. In nucleotides, the CDR3 is TGCGCCAGCCACGGGACAGGGGGATCGTCCGAGCAGTACTTC. The V call is TRBV10-2, the J call TRBJ2-7; 11 positions agree with TRBD1. V was clipped by 8 bases and J by 6 bases; unmatched bases: 9. The germline gives CDR1 WSHSY, CDR2 SAAADI. The CDR3 loop spans 14 amino acids.

The CDR3 sequence is CASSLNSGPYNEQFF. CDR3 bases: TGTGCCAGCAGCTTAAATAGCGGACCATACAATGAGCAGTTCTTC. The chain links TRBV7-2 to TRBJ2-1; possibly TRBD2 for D (6 bases). The CDR3 covers 15 residues. V gave up 2 bases and J gave up 4 bases, with 12 bases separating them. Germline V gene data show CDR1 as SGHTA and CDR2 as FQGNSA.

V and J are TRBV4-3 and TRBJ2-7, with D tentatively TRBD2 (6 bases). There are 13 residues in the CDR3. V dropped 1 base and J dropped 3 bases, with 7 bases sitting between them. Germline V CDR1 and CDR2: LGHNA, YSLEER. DNA of the CDR3: TGCGCCAGCAGCCAAGTGCGGGGCTACGAGCAGTACTTC. Translated: CASSQVRGYEQYF.

This chain links TRBV18 with TRBJ1-2, with 8 bases identical to TRBD1. V trimming: 3 bases; J trimming: 8 bases; junction bases outside the gene matches: 14. Germline V gene sequence: CDR1 KGHSH, CDR2 LQKENI. CDR3 size: 16 residues. The CDR3 is CASSPQLQGVERGYTF. CDR3 in DNA: TGTGCCAGCTCACCCCAATTACAGGGGGTAGAGCGAGGCTACACCTTC.

The chain employs TRBV7-9 and TRBJ1-5; D unresolved. The germline V gene encodes CDR1 SEHNR and CDR2 FQNEAQ (reference sequence). The CDR3 loop spans 13 amino acids. The ends were cut back, 1 base at V and 7 bases at J, with 8 bases in the middle. The CDR3 spells CASSLGGGQPQHF. Written as DNA, the CDR3 is TGTGCCAGCAGCTTAGGGGGAGGGCAGCCCCAGCATTTT.

As for this clone: Relative to the germline gene, one junction end is altered; a read error may explain this. This rearrangement joins TRBV4-2 to TRBJ1-1, with a possible D match to TRBD1 (5 bases). Germline CDR1 reads LGHNA; CDR2 reads YNFKEQ. CDR3 size: 15 residues. CDR3 sequence (DNA): TGTGCCAGCAGCCAAGGGGAAGGGTCGGACACTGAGGCTTTCTTT. The encoded protein is CASSQGEGSDTEAFF.

The chain employs TRBV18 and TRBJ2-5; D is possibly TRBD1 (6 bases). CDR1 KGHSH and CDR2 LQKENI come from the germline V gene. V was shortened by 3 bases and J by 5 bases, with 16 bases between the two germline ends. This CDR3 region has 15 residues. The CDR3 sequence: CASSPNRVGGETQYF. The CDR3 DNA reads as TGTGCCAGCTCACCCAACAGGGTGGGTGGGGAGACCCAGTACTTC.

The chain links TRBV4-3 to TRBJ2-2; no reliable D call. CDR1 and CDR2 (germline): LGHNA, YSLEER. The CDR3 runs 15 residues. Trimming left V 1 base short and J 4 bases short, with 10 bases between. The CDR3: CASSQGLTGTGELFF. In nucleotides, the CDR3 is TGCGCCAGCAGCCAAGGTCTGACGGGCACCGGGGAGCTGTTTTTT.

This clone was observed many times. This chain joins TRBV5-6 and TRBJ1-6; D not resolved. This CDR3 is built from 17 residues. Germline CDR1 SGHDT, CDR2 YYEEEE. V was shortened by 4 bases and J by 7 bases, with 21 bases between the two germline ends. For the CDR3, the DNA is TGTGCCAGCAGCAGAGATTCGACCCCGGGAATGAATTCACCCCTCCACTTT. Translated, it gives CASSRDSTPGMNSPLHF. The full variable domain, rest sourced from reference TRBV5-6 and TRBJ1-6, is DAGVTQSPTHLIKTRGQQVTLRCSPKSGHDTVSWYQQALGQGPQFIFQYYEEEERQRGNFPDRFSGHQFPNYSSELNVNALLLGDSALYLCASSRDSTPGMNSPLHFGNGTRLTVT.

The CDR3 bases are TGTGCCAGCTCACCCGACAGGGGAGAAAATCAGCCCCAGCATTTT. Translated: CASSPDRGENQPQHF. The chain has TRBV18 and TRBJ1-5; 8 positions agree with TRBD1. The CDR3 totals 15 residues. The junction had 5 bases not matched to a gene; V was cut back by 3 bases and J by 4 bases. Germline loops: CDR1 KGHSH, CDR2 LQKENI.

This clone has only a few counts. The gene calls are TRBV29-1 and TRBJ2-7; 13 positions agree with TRBD2. CDR3 length: 17 residues. With V trimmed by 6 bases and J by 2 bases, 13 bases remained unmatched. Per the germline V gene, CDR1 is SQVTM and CDR2 is ANQGSEA. For the CDR3, the DNA is TGCAGCGTCGGAGGACTAGCGGGAGAAAATAGGGCCTACGAGCAGTACTTC. As protein: CSVGGLAGENRAYEQYF.

V usage is TRBV29-1 and J usage is TRBJ1-2; D is undetermined. CDR3 length: 14 amino acids. CDR1 is SQVTM, CDR2 ANQGSEA, per germline. The germline V and J ends were trimmed by 4 bases and 1 base, with 13 bases remaining between them. In nucleotides, the CDR3 is TGCAGCGTTGTTCCAGGAATTCATAACTATGGCTACACCTTC. Translation gives CSVVPGIHNYGYTF.

The table lists this clone with a few counts. The rearrangement links TRBV15 to TRBJ1-4, with D perhaps matching TRBD1 (5 bases). V lost 0 bases, J lost 8 bases, and 10 bases lay in between. The CDR3 covers 14 residues. CDR1 LNHNV and CDR2 YYDKDF come from the germline V gene (reference sequence). The CDR3 is CATSRDIGAEKLFF. In DNA form, the CDR3 reads TGTGCCACCAGCAGAGATATAGGGGCGGAAAAACTGTTTTTT.

The CDR3 DNA reads TGTGCCAGCAGTCGCGGGAGACCTAGCAATGAGCAGTTCTTC. Protein: CASSRGRPSNEQFF. The V call is TRBV13, the J call TRBJ2-1; 7 bases fit TRBD2. Germline V gene sequence: CDR1 PRHDT, CDR2 FYEKMQ (reference sequence). V gave up 6 bases and J gave up 6 bases; unmatched junction bases: 8. The CDR3 is made up of 14 amino acids.

The genes are TRBV6-5 and TRBJ2-3; D unresolved. The germline V gene has CDR1 MNHEY and CDR2 SVGAGI. The CDR3 has 14 residues. The V gene lost 5 bases and the J gene lost 0 bases, with 9 bases spanning the gap. Written as DNA, the CDR3 is TGTGCCAGCAGTCCACTCGCAAGCACAGATACGCAGTATTTT. Translation gives CASSPLASTDTQYF.

The V gene is TRBV4-3, the J gene TRBJ1-1; 10 bases line up with TRBD1. Germline V gene lookup returns CDR1 LGHNA and CDR2 YSLEER. This CDR3 region has 15 residues. V dropped 4 bases and J dropped 6; count of bases not matched to a gene: 8. In DNA, the CDR3 is TGCGCCAGCAGCCGAGACAGGGGGCTAACGGCTGAAGCTTTCTTT. This translates into CASSRDRGLTAEAFF.

The chain carries TRBV25-1 and TRBJ1-1; TRBD1 agrees at 8 bases. The CDR3 spans 18 residues. V lost 0 bases, J lost 4 bases, and 13 bases stayed unmatched. Germline CDR1 MGHDK, CDR2 SYGVNS. The CDR3 DNA reads TGTGCCAGCAGTGAATATTTTTCGGAACAGGGGGATGTCACTGAAGCTTTCTTT. This codes for CASSEYFSEQGDVTEAFF.

This rearrangement joins TRBV5-1 to TRBJ2-1, with 9 nucleotides matching TRBD1. The CDR3 runs 15 residues. V was pared by 7 bases and J by 9 bases, with 14 bases of the junction left unmatched. Germline V gene lookup returns CDR1 SGHRS and CDR2 YFSETQ. CDR3 sequence reads: CASERAGTGSGEQFF. The CDR3 bases are TGCGCCAGCGAACGGGCCGGGACAGGGAGTGGTGAGCAGTTCTTC.

The chain couples TRBV6-5 to TRBJ2-7; 11 bases are a match to TRBD1. Unmatched junction bases numbered 12, after V lost 10 bases and J lost 4 bases. This CDR3 comprises 15 residues. Germline V CDR1 and CDR2: MNHEY, SVGAGI. CDR3 residues: CATIKPGTGGYEQYF. The CDR3, as DNA: TGTGCCACCATAAAACCCGGGACAGGGGGTTACGAGCAGTACTTC.

The chain carries TRBV6-5 and TRBJ2-1; 11 nucleotides agree with TRBD2. This CDR3 region has 14 residues. Looked up from germline, CDR1 is MNHEY and CDR2 is SVGAGI. After removal of 7 bases from V and 8 bases from J, the junction contained 7 bases not matched to a gene. The CDR3 is CASTTSGSGYEQFF. The CDR3 nucleotides read TGTGCCAGCACCACTAGCGGGAGCGGCTATGAGCAGTTCTTC.

In DNA, the CDR3 is TGTGCCAGCAGTTTATGGTTGGGCTACACTGAAGCTTTCTTT. It specifies CASSLWLGYTEAFF. V and J are TRBV27 and TRBJ1-1; D unresolved. Deletions cut 1 base from V and 3 bases from J, with 9 bases between. Germline V lookup: CDR1 MNHEY, CDR2 SMNVEV (reference sequence). The CDR3 has 14 amino acids.